Presented here are 3 T cell receptor beta chains from one specimen sequenced in a study of blood T cell repertoires in COVID-19. Repertoires were generated with immunoSEQ multiplex PCR, while TCRdb's copy carries only in-frame clones and drops some. The sample yields around 250,000 clones, about 85% seen once. The sequencing sample was made of peripheral blood. These receptors all stem from a man between 18 and 29 years old with active or convalescent COVID-19.

The chain employs TRBV7-9 and TRBJ1-6; TRBD1 aligns across 7 bases. The CDR3 consists of 17 residues. Germline CDR1 is SEHNR and CDR2 is FQNEAQ (reference sequence). V was clipped by 3 bases and J by 4 bases; unmatched bases: 9. The CDR3 coding sequence is TGTGCCAGCAGCTTTGGACAGGCGATAACTTATAATTCACCCCTCCACTTT. Translated: CASSFGQAITYNSPLHF. Using reference TRBV7-9 and TRBJ1-6 for the parts outside the CDR3, the full variable domain is DTGVSQNPRHKITKRGQNVTFRCDPISEHNRLYWYRQTLGQGPEFLTYFQNEAQLEKSRLLSDRFSAERPKGSFSTLEIQRTEQGDSAMYLCASSFGQAITYNSPLHFGNGTRLTVT.

The rearrangement links TRBV28 to TRBJ1-1; TRBD1 aligns across 9 bases. This CDR3 is built from 15 residues. J lost 5 bases, V lost 1 base, and 5 bases had no gene match. In germline, CDR1 is MDHEN, CDR2 SYDVKM. Here the CDR3 reads CASSLSGQGGTEAFF. DNA for the CDR3: TGTGCCAGCAGTTTATCGGGACAGGGAGGGACTGAAGCTTTCTTT.

The V call is TRBV7-8, the J call TRBJ2-3; 7 nucleotides align to TRBD1. The CDR3 is made up of 13 amino acids. In germline, CDR1 is SGHVS, CDR2 FQNEAQ. The J segment lost 8 bases and the V segment lost 4 bases, leaving 6 bases of the junction unmatched. The CDR3 region has the DNA TGTGCCAGCAGCTCTACAGGGGCAGGTACGCAGTATTTT. It encodes CASSSTGAGTQYF.